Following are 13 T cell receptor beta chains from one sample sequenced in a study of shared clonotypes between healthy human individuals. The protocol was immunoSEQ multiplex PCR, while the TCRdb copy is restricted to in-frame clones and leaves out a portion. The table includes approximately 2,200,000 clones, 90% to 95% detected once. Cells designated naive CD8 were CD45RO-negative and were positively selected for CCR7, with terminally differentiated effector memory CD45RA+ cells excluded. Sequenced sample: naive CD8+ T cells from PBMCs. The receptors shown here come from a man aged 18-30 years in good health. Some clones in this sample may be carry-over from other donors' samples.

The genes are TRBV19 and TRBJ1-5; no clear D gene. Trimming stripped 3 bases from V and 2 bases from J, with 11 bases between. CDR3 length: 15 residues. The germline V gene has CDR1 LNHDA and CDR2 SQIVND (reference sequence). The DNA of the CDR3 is TGTGCCAGTAGTATGAGGCCTGGGGGCAATCAGCCCCAGCATTTT. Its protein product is CASSMRPGGNQPQHF. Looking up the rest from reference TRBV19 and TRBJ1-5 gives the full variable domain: DGGITQSPKYLFRKEGQNVTLSCEQNLNHDAMYWYRQDPGQGLRLIYYSQIVNDFQKGDIAEGYSVSREKKESFPLTVTSAQKNPTAFYLCASSMRPGGNQPQHFGDGTRLSIL.

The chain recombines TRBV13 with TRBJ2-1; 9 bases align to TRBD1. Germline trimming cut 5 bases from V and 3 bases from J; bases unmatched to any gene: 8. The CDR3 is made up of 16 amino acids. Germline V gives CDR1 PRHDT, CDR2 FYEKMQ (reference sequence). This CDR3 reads CASSLDGQGLYNEQFF. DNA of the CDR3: TGTGCCAGCAGCCTAGACGGACAGGGGCTCTACAATGAGCAGTTCTTC. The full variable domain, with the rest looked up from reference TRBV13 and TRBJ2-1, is AAGVIQSPRHLIKEKRETATLKCYPIPRHDTVYWYQQGPGQDPQFLISFYEKMQSDKGSIPDRFSAQQFSDYHSELNMSSLELGDSALYFCASSLDGQGLYNEQFFGPGTRLTVL.

Written as DNA, the CDR3 is TGTGCCAGCAATTCTTTTTTTAAGGATTCACCCCTCCACTTT. It translates to CASNSFFKDSPLHF. This rearrangement joins TRBV28 to TRBJ1-6; D remains unclear. CDR1 MDHEN and CDR2 SYDVKM come from the germline V gene. V was cut by 7 bases and J by 8 bases, with 15 bases left in between. The CDR3 covers 14 residues. Based on the CDR3 plus reference TRBV28 and TRBJ1-6, the full variable domain is DVKVTQSSRYLVKRTGEKVFLECVQDMDHENMFWYRQDPGLGLRLIYFSYDVKMKEKGDIPEGYSVSREKKERFSLILESASTNQTSMYLCASNSFFKDSPLHFGNGTRLTVT.

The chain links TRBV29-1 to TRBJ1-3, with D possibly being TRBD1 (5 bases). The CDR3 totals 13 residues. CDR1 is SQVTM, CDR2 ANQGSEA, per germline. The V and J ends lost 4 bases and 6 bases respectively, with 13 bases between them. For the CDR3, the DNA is TGCAGCGTTGTGGGGCTTAAGGAAAACACCATATATTTT. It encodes CSVVGLKENTIYF.

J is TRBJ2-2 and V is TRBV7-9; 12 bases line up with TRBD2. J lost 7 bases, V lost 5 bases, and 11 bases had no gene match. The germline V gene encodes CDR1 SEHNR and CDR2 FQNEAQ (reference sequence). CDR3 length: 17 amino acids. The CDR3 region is CASSPALAGGRDGELFF. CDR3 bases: TGTGCCAGCAGCCCGGCGCTAGCGGGAGGGCGTGACGGGGAGCTGTTTTTT. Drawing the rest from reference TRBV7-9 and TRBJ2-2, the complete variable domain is DTGVSQNPRHKITKRGQNVTFRCDPISEHNRLYWYRQTLGQGPEFLTYFQNEAQLEKSRLLSDRFSAERPKGSFSTLEIQRTEQGDSAMYLCASSPALAGGRDGELFFGEGSRLTVL.

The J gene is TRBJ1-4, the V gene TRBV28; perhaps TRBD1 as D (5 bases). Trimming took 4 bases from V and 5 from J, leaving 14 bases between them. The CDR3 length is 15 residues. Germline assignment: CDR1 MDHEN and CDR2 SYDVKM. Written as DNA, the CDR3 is TGTGCCAGCAGTTCCCGGACAAGCAAGAATGAAAAACTGTTTTTT. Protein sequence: CASSSRTSKNEKLFF.

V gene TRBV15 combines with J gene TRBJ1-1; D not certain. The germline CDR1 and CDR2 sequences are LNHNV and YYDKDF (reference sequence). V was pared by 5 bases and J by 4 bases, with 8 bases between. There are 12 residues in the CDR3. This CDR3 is CATSLGITEAFF. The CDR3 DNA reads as TGTGCCACCAGCTTGGGGATCACTGAAGCTTTCTTT.

The CDR3 coding sequence is TGTGCCAGCGATCAGTGGGTAACCAAAAACATTCAGTACTTC. Its protein product is CASDQWVTKNIQYF. The chain joins TRBV2 to TRBJ2-4; no reliable D call. Germline lookup yields CDR1 SNHLY and CDR2 FYNNEI. V dropped 8 bases and J dropped 2 bases, with 13 bases sitting between them. The CDR3 length is 14 residues.

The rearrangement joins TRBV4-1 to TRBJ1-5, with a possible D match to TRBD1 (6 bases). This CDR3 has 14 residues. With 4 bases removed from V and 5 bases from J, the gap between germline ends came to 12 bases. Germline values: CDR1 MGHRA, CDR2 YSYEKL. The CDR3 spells CASSPRQDDQPQHF. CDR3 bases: TGCGCCAGCAGCCCCCGACAGGATGATCAGCCCCAGCATTTT.

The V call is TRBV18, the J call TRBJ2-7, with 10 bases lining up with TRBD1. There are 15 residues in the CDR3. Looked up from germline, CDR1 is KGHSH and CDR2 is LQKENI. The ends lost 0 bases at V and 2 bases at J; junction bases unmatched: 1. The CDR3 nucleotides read TGTGCCAGCTCACCACCGGACAGGGGGGCCTACGAGCAGTACTTC. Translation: CASSPPDRGAYEQYF.

The DNA of the CDR3 is TGTGCCAGCAGTACAGGGACAGGGCTTAGCAATCAGCCCCAGCATTTT. Translating it yields CASSTGTGLSNQPQHF. The J gene is TRBJ1-5, the V gene TRBV27, with 9 nucleotides matching TRBD1. CDR1 is MNHEY and CDR2 is SMNVEV in the germline V gene (reference sequence). V lost 5 bases, J lost 0 bases, and 5 bases stayed unmatched. This CDR3 has 16 residues.

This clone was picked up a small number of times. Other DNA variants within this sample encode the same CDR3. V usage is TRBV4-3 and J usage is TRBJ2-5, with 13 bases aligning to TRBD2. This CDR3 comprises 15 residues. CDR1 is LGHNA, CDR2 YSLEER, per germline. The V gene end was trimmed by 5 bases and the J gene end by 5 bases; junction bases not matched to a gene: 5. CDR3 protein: CASSSGLAGAETQYF. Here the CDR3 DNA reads TGCGCCAGCAGCTCCGGACTAGCGGGAGCTGAGACCCAGTACTTC.

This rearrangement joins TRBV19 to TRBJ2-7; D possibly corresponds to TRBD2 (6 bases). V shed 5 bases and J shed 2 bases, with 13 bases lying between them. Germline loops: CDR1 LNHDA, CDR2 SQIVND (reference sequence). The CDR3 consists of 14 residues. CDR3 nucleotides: TGTGCCAGTAGTTCCCGTAGCGGCACCTACGAGCAGTACTTC. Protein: CASSSRSGTYEQYF. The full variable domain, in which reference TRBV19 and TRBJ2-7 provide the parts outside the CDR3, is DGGITQSPKYLFRKEGQNVTLSCEQNLNHDAMYWYRQDPGQGLRLIYYSQIVNDFQKGDIAEGYSVSREKKESFPLTVTSAQKNPTAFYLCASSSRSGTYEQYFGPGTRLTVT.